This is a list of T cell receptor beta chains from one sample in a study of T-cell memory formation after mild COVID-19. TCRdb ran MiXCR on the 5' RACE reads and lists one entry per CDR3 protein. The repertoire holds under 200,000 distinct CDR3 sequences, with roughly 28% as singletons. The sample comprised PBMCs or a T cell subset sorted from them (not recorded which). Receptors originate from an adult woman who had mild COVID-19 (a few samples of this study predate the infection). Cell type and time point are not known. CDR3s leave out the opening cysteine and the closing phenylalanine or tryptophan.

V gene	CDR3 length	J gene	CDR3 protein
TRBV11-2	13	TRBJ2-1	ASLQGTSGRNEQF
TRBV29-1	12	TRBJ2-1	SVVRDRGPNEQF
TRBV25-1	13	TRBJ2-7	ASSESGRETYEQY
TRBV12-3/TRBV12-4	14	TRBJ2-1	ASSGSGMWSYNEQF
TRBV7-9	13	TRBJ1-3	ASRSTRGVGNTIY
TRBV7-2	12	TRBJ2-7	ASTNYGTSYEQY
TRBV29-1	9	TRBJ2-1	SAGDYNEQF
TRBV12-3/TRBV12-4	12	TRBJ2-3	ASRRQGNSDTQY
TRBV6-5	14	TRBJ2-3	ASSYSIGVSTDTQY
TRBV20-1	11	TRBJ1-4	SASQGAGEKLF
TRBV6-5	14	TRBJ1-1	ASSYFRGVRNTEAF
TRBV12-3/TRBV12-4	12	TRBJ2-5	ASSRPRYQETQY
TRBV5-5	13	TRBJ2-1	ASSSTGRAGNEQF
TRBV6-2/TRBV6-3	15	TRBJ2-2	ASILTPGLGATGELF
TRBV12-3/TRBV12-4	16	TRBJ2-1	ASSSTLGTSGRMDEQF
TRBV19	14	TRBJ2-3	ASKMQGLAGADTQY
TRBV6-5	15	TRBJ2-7	ASSYTGGSADTYEQY
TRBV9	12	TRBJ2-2	ASSVGWTTGELF
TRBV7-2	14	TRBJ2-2	ASSLIGLGNTGELF
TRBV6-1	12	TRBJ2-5	ASRVRGGEETQY
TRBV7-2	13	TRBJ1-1	ASSLEAVRNTEAF
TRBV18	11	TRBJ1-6	ASSREYNSPLH
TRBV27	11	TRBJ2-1	ASSQSPQGLRF
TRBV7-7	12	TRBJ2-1	ASSLGSQKDEQF
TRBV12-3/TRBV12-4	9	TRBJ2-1	ASSSRREQF
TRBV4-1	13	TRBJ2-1	ASSQVSGGYNEQF
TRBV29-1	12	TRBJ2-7	SALTSGSFYEQY
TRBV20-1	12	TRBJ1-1	SAKNRNGDTEAF
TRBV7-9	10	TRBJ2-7	ASSGQNYEQY
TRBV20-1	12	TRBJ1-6	SARGPTRDSPLH
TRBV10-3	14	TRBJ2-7	AISESGLAGGDEQY
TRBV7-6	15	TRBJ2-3	ASSLEIRLADTDTQY
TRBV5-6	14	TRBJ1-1	ASSLIMEGPNTEAF
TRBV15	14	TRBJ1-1	ATSRDRSRLNTEAF
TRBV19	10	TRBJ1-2	AGWGVGYGYT
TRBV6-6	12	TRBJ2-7	ASKQGAGALWQY
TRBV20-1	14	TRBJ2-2	SARPFDYPNTGELF